The next 12 T cell receptor beta chains were all read from a single sample in a study of T cells in Graves' hyperthyroidism and ophthalmopathy. Amplified TCR beta CDR3 regions came from RNA transcripts. The primer set for the first-round RT-PCR of the TCR CDR3 was HTBI. TCRdb reanalysed the multiplex PCR reads using MiXCR and keeps one entry per CDR3 protein. Altogether roughly 500,000 distinct CDR3 sequences are present, about half being singletons, with the ten largest covering about 20%. Source material: peripheral blood or thyroid tissue (not recorded which). These receptors came from an adult woman with Graves' disease, either hyperthyroidism or ophthalmopathy (not recorded which).

Concerning this clonotype itself: As the CDR3 is not closed by the conserved phenylalanine or tryptophan, this likely results from a read error. No DNA is shown, since the ends of the CDR3 on it are uncertain; the CDR3 is the one TCRdb lists. The chain has TRBV13 and TRBJ2-7; the table's D call TRBD2 went unverified against the DNA. CDR1 is PRHDT and CDR2 is FYEKMQ in the germline V gene (reference sequence). The CDR3 is made up of 16 amino acids, end residues included. The chain's CDR3 is CASSEIGLAARYEQCL.

This clonotype has ten or more counts. This chain connects TRBV11-2 to TRBJ2-7, with 14 bases matching TRBD2. Unmatched junction bases numbered 10, after V lost 4 bases and J lost 5 bases. Germline V gene lookup returns CDR1 SGHAT and CDR2 FQNNGV. The CDR3 is 17 amino acids. The CDR3 is CASSSRLAGGPSHEQYF. DNA of the CDR3: TGTGCCAGCAGCTCACGACTAGCGGGAGGGCCTTCCCACGAGCAGTACTTC.

The chain has TRBV9 and TRBJ1-1, with D maybe TRBD1 (5 bases). V was clipped by 7 bases and J by 1 base, with 23 bases between them. Germline V gene lookup returns CDR1 SGDLS and CDR2 YYNGEE. This CDR3 has 17 residues. CDR3 loop: CASSVPGSGQSNTEAFF. In DNA, the CDR3 is TGTGCCAGCTCAGTCCCGGGCTCAGGGCAGTCGAACACTGAAGCTTTCTTT.

The sample holds a few counts of this clonotype. A read error is possible here, since a much larger clone lies one base away. V usage is TRBV10-3 and J usage is TRBJ2-7; 9 bases fit TRBD1. The germline V gene has CDR1 ENHRY and CDR2 SYGVKD. The CDR3 sequence is 13 residues long. The V and J ends lost 10 bases and 3 bases, in that order; junction bases with no gene match: 7. CDR3 nucleotides: TGTGCCACTCAACCGGGACAGGGCTACGAGCAGTACTTC. Encoded protein: CATQPGQGYEQYF.

This clonotype was counted ten times or more. The rearrangement uses TRBV11-2 and TRBJ2-5; D gene ambiguous. The CDR3 totals 11 residues. The V end lost 2 bases, the J end lost 5 bases, and 3 bases lay between the germline ends. Germline V CDR1 and CDR2: SGHAT, FQNNGV. CDR3 residues: CASSLHETQYF. DNA of the CDR3: TGTGCCAGCAGCTTACACGAGACCCAGTACTTC.

The J gene is TRBJ1-5, the V gene TRBV24-1, with 7 bases identical to TRBD1. J was trimmed by 4 bases and V by 3 bases; bases with no gene match: 8. This CDR3 contains 16 residues. Looked up from germline, CDR1 is KGHDR and CDR2 is SFDVKD. CDR3 in DNA: TGTGCCACCAGTGATGCCGCCACAGGGGCTAATCAGCCCCAGCATTTT. This sequence encodes CATSDAATGANQPQHF.

This rearrangement joins TRBV2 to TRBJ2-7, with D possibly being TRBD2 (6 bases). Germline V lookup: CDR1 SNHLY, CDR2 FYNNEI. CDR3 length equals 13 residues. With 3 bases removed from V and 3 bases from J, the gap between germline ends came to 9 bases. DNA for the CDR3: TGTGCCAGCAGTGAGGGGACTTACTACGAGCAGTACTTC. Translation gives CASSEGTYYEQYF.

The J gene is TRBJ2-5, the V gene TRBV7-2; perhaps TRBD2 as D (5 bases). The CDR3 sequence is 15 residues long. V was pared by 4 bases and J by 2 bases, with 14 bases between. Germline V gene data show CDR1 as SGHTA and CDR2 as FQGNSA. For the CDR3, the DNA is TGTGCCAGCAGCTCTTACTTTAGCGTGCAAGAGACCCAGTACTTC. This codes for CASSSYFSVQETQYF.

This clonotype was seen many times. V usage is TRBV12-3 or TRBV12-4 and J usage is TRBJ2-7; 7 bases are shared with TRBD2. The CDR3 is 13 amino acids. With V trimmed by 3 bases and J by 6 bases, 5 bases remained unmatched. CDR3 in DNA: TGTGCCAGCAGTTTTGCGGGAGTCTCCGAGCAGTACTTC. Its protein product is CASSFAGVSEQYF.

This clonotype was seen only once. V usage is TRBV7-3 and J usage is TRBJ2-5; weak D call: TRBD2 (7 bases). V lost 7 bases and J lost 4, with 13 bases in between. CDR3 length: 13 residues. CDR1 is SGHTA, CDR2 FQGTGA, per germline. The CDR3 protein is CASTEGEGETQYF. The CDR3 nucleotides read TGTGCCAGCACCGAGGGGGAGGGAGAGACCCAGTACTTC.

The chain carries TRBV20-1 and TRBJ1-5; no definite D call. CDR3 length equals 16 residues. Trimming left V 2 bases short and J 8 bases short, with 22 bases between. The germline CDR1 and CDR2 sequences are DFQATT and SNEGSKA (reference sequence). The CDR3 protein is CSARPPGLGHWEPQHF. For the CDR3, the DNA is TGCAGTGCTAGACCTCCGGGTCTCGGGCATTGGGAGCCCCAGCATTTT.

With regard to this clonotype: This CDR3 is missing its conserved last phenylalanine or tryptophan, likely due to a read error. The chain links TRBV6-6 to TRBJ2-5, with D possibly called TRBD1 or TRBD2 (5 bases each). Trimming took 5 bases from V and 1 from J, leaving 11 bases between them. This CDR3 contains 14 residues. From germline, CDR1 is MNHNY and CDR2 SVGAGI (reference sequence). CDR3 loop: CASSLRGRQETQYS. Written as DNA, the CDR3 is TGTGCCAGCAGTCTCCGGGGCCGCCAAGAGACCCAGTACTCC.